This T cell receptor (beta chain) was recorded in a study of blood T cells in healthy people across ages. This clonotype was seen ten or more times. Its specificity is unknown. Study-wide points: Because sorting was not performed, PBMCs prevented conclusive naive versus antigen-experienced comparison.

Together with a sample-barcoded 5' primer, a J-beta primer mix was included in a second PCR lasting about 6 to 11 cycles. A single record per CDR3 protein comes from TCRdb applying MiXCR to the 5' RACE reads. The table includes around 710,000 distinct CDR3 sequences, approximately 43% detected once. It was 9.5 to 10 milliliters of peripheral blood that were drawn from each donor. Germline values: CDR1 SGHTA, CDR2 FQGNSA. The ends lost 1 base at V and 11 bases at J; junction bases unmatched: 7. This CDR3 comprises 13 residues. This chain joins TRBV7-2 and TRBJ2-5; 7 positions match TRBD2. The receptor's source is an older woman in good health. Sample: blood. CDR3 amino acids: CASSLEALAVQYF. The CDR3 DNA is TGTGCCAGCAGCTTAGAAGCGCTAGCGGTGCAGTACTTC.